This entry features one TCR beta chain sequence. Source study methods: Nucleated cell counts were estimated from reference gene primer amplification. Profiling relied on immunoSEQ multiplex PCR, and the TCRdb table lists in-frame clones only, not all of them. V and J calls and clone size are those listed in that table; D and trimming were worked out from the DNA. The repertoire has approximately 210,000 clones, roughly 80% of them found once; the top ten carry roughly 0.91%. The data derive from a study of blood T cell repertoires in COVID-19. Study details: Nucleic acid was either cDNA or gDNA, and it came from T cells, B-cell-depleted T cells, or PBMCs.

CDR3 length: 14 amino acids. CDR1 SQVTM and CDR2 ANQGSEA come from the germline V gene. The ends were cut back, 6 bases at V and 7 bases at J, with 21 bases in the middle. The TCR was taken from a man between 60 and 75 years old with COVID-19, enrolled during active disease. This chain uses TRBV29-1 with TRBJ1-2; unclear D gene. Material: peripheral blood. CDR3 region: CSVLRRAENGGYTF. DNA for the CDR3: TGCAGCGTACTGAGGCGGGCCGAAAACGGTGGCTACACCTTC.